The 21 T cell receptor beta chains in this list originate from one sample, sequenced in a study of blood T cell repertoires in COVID-19. Using immunoSEQ multiplex PCR, the repertoire was profiled, and TCRdb retains in-frame clones only, with some absent. The sample has some 190,000 clones, less than 80% seen once. Sequencing was performed on peripheral blood. The receptors shown here come from a woman between 45 and 65 years old with acute or convalescent COVID-19.

This chain joins TRBV11-2 and TRBJ2-7, with 9 bases that match TRBD1. The V segment lost 1 base and the J segment 5 bases; nucleotides outside the gene matches: 12. Germline lookup yields CDR1 SGHAT and CDR2 FQNNGV. This CDR3 has 17 amino acids. Here the CDR3 DNA reads TGTGCCAGCAGCTTAGCTTCGACAGGGGGAATTAGCCACGAGCAGTACTTC. This sequence encodes CASSLASTGGISHEQYF. Using reference TRBV11-2 and TRBJ2-7 for the parts outside the CDR3, the full variable domain is EAGVAQSPRYKIIEKRQSVAFWCNPISGHATLYWYQQILGQGPKLLIQFQNNGVVDDSQLPKDRFSAERLKGVDSTLKIQPAKLEDSAVYLCASSLASTGGISHEQYFGPGTRLTVT.

The rearrangement uses TRBV6-6 and TRBJ2-1; TRBD2 might be the D (5 bases). Trimming left V 2 bases short and J 12 bases short, with 17 bases between. Germline V CDR1 and CDR2: MNHNY, SVGAGI (reference sequence). This CDR3 is built from 14 residues. This CDR3 is CASSYNVRDFGQFF. The DNA for the CDR3 is TGTGCCAGCAGTTACAATGTGAGGGATTTCGGGCAGTTCTTC.

J is TRBJ1-6 and V is TRBV27, with TRBD1 matching 7 bases. Germline CDR1 reads MNHEY; CDR2 reads SMNVEV (reference sequence). The CDR3 is 14 residues long. Trimming removed 9 bases from V and 7 bases from J; junction bases left unmatched: 9. The CDR3 region is CASGTTGNNSPLHF. Written as DNA, the CDR3 is TGTGCCAGTGGAACGACAGGGAACAATTCACCCCTCCACTTT.

The chain's CDR3 is CASSRDRSFGYGYTF. As DNA, the CDR3 is TGCGCCAGCAGCCGGGACAGATCCTTTGGCTATGGCTACACCTTC. This sequence joins TRBV5-1 and TRBJ1-2; 7 positions agree with TRBD1. The germline CDR1 and CDR2 sequences are SGHRS and YFSETQ. V was clipped by 4 bases and J by 4 bases; unmatched bases: 10. The CDR3 has 15 residues. The full variable domain, with the rest looked up from reference TRBV5-1 and TRBJ1-2, is KAGVTQTPRYLIKTRGQQVTLSCSPISGHRSVSWYQQTPGQGLQFLFEYFSETQRNKGNFPGRFSGRQFSNSRSEMNVSTLELGDSALYLCASSRDRSFGYGYTFGSGTRLTVV.

The J gene is TRBJ1-1, the V gene TRBV4-2; maybe TRBD1 (6 bases). From germline, CDR1 is LGHNA and CDR2 YNFKEQ. V lost 0 bases and J 2 bases, leaving 13 bases between the germline ends. This CDR3 has 16 amino acids. CDR3 sequence reads: CASSQDTLQGNTEAFF. CDR3 bases: TGTGCCAGCAGCCAAGATACCCTACAGGGAAACACTGAAGCTTTCTTT.

The chain links TRBV10-3 to TRBJ2-3; 11 bases line up with TRBD2. Germline V gene data show CDR1 as ENHRY and CDR2 as SYGVKD. V was pared by 5 bases and J by 2 bases, with 3 bases of the junction left unmatched. The CDR3 loop spans 15 amino acids. CDR3 bases: TGTGCCATCAGTACTAGCGGGGGCCCCACAGATACGCAGTATTTT. Translation: CAISTSGGPTDTQYF.

The gene calls are TRBV10-2 and TRBJ1-6, with 7 bases identical to TRBD1. The CDR3 extends over 16 amino acids. Trimming cost V 6 bases and J 8 bases; bases outside gene matches: 13. Germline V lookup: CDR1 WSHSY, CDR2 SAAADI. This chain's CDR3 is CASSPTQQGWDSPLHF. CDR3 nucleotides: TGCGCCAGCAGCCCCACCCAACAGGGGTGGGATTCACCCCTCCACTTT.

The chain combines TRBV7-8 with TRBJ2-2, with a weak D call TRBD2 (6 bases). V was pared by 1 base and J by 2 bases, with 17 bases between. The CDR3 is 18 amino acids. Germline V lookup: CDR1 SGHVS, CDR2 FQNEAQ. CDR3 in DNA: TGTGCCAGCAGCTTAGTAGTTAACCCGGGAGAAAACACCGGGGAGCTGTTTTTT. Translation gives CASSLVVNPGENTGELFF.

The rearrangement uses TRBV21-1 and TRBJ2-1; the tabulated D call, TRBD2, remains unverified against the DNA. TRBV21-1 is given as a pseudogene. This CDR3 is built from 16 residues. CDR3 coding DNA: TGTGCCAGCAGCCCTCGAAAGCTTAGCTCCTACAATGAGCAGTTCTTC. Residues: CASSPRKLSSYNEQFF.

This chain connects TRBV11-2 to TRBJ2-6; D is ambiguous. Germline V CDR1 and CDR2: SGHAT, FQNNGV. This CDR3 has 19 residues. V was pared by 1 base and J by 1 base, with 17 bases between. CDR3 region: CASSLVTGAAASGANVLTF. In nucleotides, the CDR3 is TGTGCCAGCAGCTTAGTCACCGGTGCCGCTGCTTCTGGGGCCAACGTCCTGACTTTC.

The genes are TRBV28 and TRBJ2-3; D ambiguous. The CDR3 is made up of 13 amino acids. Germline V gene lookup returns CDR1 MDHEN and CDR2 SYDVKM. V was shortened by 6 bases and J by 1 base, with 8 bases between the two germline ends. CDR3: CASSQRRTDTQYF. CDR3 DNA: TGTGCCAGCAGCCAGCGTCGCACAGATACGCAGTATTTT.

The chain carries TRBV7-6 and TRBJ2-1; 7 bases are shared with TRBD2. This CDR3 is 18 amino acids long. CDR1 SGHVS and CDR2 FNYEAQ come from the germline V gene. Germline trimming cut 1 base from V and 1 base from J; bases unmatched to any gene: 10. The CDR3 DNA reads TGTGCCAGCAGCTTAGGGGCCCGGGGCGGGGGATCCTACAATGAGCAGTTCTTC. Its protein is CASSLGARGGGSYNEQFF.

V gene TRBV6-6 combines with J gene TRBJ2-2; 8 bases match TRBD2. The CDR3 is 14 residues long. With 7 bases clipped from V and 6 bases from J, the junction kept 7 bases outside the gene matches. CDR1 MNHNY and CDR2 SVGAGI come from the germline V gene (reference sequence). The CDR3 reads CASTPQTSAGELFF. The CDR3 bases are TGTGCCAGCACCCCTCAGACTAGCGCCGGGGAGCTGTTTTTT.

J is TRBJ1-5 and V is TRBV11-2, with no clear D. The CDR3 spans 14 residues. V lost 4 bases, J lost 4 bases, and 11 bases lay in between. The germline V gene encodes CDR1 SGHAT and CDR2 FQNNGV. The CDR3 reads CASSSRLRNQPQHF. The CDR3 bases are TGTGCCAGCAGCTCCCGACTAAGGAATCAGCCCCAGCATTTT.

This clone turned up a few times. The chain links TRBV2 to TRBJ1-5, with 7 bases fitting TRBD1. Looked up from germline, CDR1 is SNHLY and CDR2 is FYNNEI. The CDR3 covers 18 residues. J was trimmed by 4 bases and V by 4 bases; bases with no gene match: 16. This CDR3 is CASSGDFAGQTWNQPQHF. The CDR3 DNA reads TGTGCCAGCAGTGGCGATTTCGCGGGACAGACCTGGAATCAGCCCCAGCATTTT.

The rearrangement joins TRBV20-1 to TRBJ2-3; TRBD2 agrees at 9 bases. V gave up 3 bases and J gave up 3 bases; unmatched junction bases: 7. The CDR3 length is 15 residues. Germline CDR1 is DFQATT and CDR2 is SNEGSKA (reference sequence). The CDR3 here is CSASRAGGRTDTQYF. In DNA form, the CDR3 reads TGCAGTGCTAGTCGGGCGGGGGGGCGTACAGATACGCAGTATTTT.

The rearrangement joins TRBV21-1 to TRBJ1-1; TRBD1, the table's D call, was not compared with the DNA. TRBV21-1 is tagged as a pseudogene. The CDR3 has 16 residues. The CDR3 protein is CASSNHRGLGRTEAFF. The CDR3 nucleotides read TGTGCCAGCAGCAACCACAGGGGGCTGGGGAGAACTGAAGCTTTCTTT.

The V call is TRBV7-6, the J call TRBJ2-3; D remains unclear. Per the germline V gene, CDR1 is SGHVS and CDR2 is FNYEAQ. V was pared by 6 bases and J by 2 bases, with 6 bases between. This CDR3 spans 12 amino acids. In DNA form, the CDR3 reads TGTGCCAGCAGTTTATACACAGATACGCAGTATTTT. Encoded protein: CASSLYTDTQYF.

This clone was seen only a few times. This rearrangement joins TRBV5-1 to TRBJ2-7, with D perhaps matching TRBD2 (6 bases). CDR1 is SGHRS, CDR2 YFSETQ, per germline. This CDR3 is 16 amino acids long. Trimming cost V 1 base and J 4 bases, with 18 bases left between them. The CDR3, as DNA: TGCGCCAGCAGCTTGACCTTGGTGGGCAGCGGGTACGAGCAGTACTTC. Translated, it gives CASSLTLVGSGYEQYF.

The chain couples TRBV11-3 to TRBJ2-3; 11 bases match TRBD2. V dropped 5 bases and J dropped 4; count of bases not matched to a gene: 5. Germline V gives CDR1 SGHNT, CDR2 YENEEA. The CDR3 contains 15 residues. As DNA, the CDR3 is TGTGCCAGCAGCCTGGGACTAGCGGTGGCAGATACGCAGTATTTT. Protein product: CASSLGLAVADTQYF. Variable domain in full (rest from reference TRBV11-3 and TRBJ2-3): EAGVVQSPRYKIIEKKQPVAFWCNPISGHNTLYWYLQNLGQGPELLIRYENEEAVDDSQLPKDRFSAERLKGVDSTLKIQPAELGDSAVYLCASSLGLAVADTQYFGPGTRLTVL.

This chain connects TRBV11-2 to TRBJ2-7, with 8 bases aligning to TRBD1. Germline loops: CDR1 SGHAT, CDR2 FQNNGV. This CDR3 has 15 amino acids. With 1 base clipped from V and 2 bases from J, the junction kept 4 bases outside the gene matches. The CDR3 is CASSLGQGTTYEQYF. Written as DNA, the CDR3 is TGTGCCAGCAGCTTAGGACAGGGGACCACCTACGAGCAGTACTTC.